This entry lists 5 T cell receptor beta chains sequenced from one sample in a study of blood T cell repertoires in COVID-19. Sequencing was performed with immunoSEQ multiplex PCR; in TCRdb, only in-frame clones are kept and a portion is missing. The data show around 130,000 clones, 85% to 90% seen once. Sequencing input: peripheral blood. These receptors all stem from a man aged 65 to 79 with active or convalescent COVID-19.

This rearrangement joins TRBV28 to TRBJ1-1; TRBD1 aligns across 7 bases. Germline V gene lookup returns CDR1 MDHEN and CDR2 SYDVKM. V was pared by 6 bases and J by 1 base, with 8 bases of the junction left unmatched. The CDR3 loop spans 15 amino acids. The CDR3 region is CASSPIDRANTEAFF. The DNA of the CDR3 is TGTGCCAGCAGCCCTATTGACAGGGCGAACACTGAAGCTTTCTTT.

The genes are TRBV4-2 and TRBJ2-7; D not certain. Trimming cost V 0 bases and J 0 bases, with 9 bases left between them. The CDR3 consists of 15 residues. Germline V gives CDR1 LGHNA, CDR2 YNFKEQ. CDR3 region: CASSQEFAVSYEQYF. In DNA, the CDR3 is TGTGCCAGCAGCCAAGAGTTTGCGGTCTCCTACGAGCAGTACTTC.

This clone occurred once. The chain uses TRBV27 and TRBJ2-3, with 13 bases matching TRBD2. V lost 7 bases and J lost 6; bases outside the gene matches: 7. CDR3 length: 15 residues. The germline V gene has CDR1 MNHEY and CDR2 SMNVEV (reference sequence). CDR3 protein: CASTLGTSGADTQYF. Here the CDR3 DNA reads TGTGCCAGCACCCTAGGGACTAGCGGGGCGGATACGCAGTATTTT.

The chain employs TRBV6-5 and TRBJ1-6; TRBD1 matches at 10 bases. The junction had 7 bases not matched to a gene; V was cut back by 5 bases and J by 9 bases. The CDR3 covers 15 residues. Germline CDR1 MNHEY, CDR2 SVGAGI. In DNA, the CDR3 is TGTGCCAGCAGTCCGGAGGGGACAGGGGTTTCACCCCTCCACTTT. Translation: CASSPEGTGVSPLHF.

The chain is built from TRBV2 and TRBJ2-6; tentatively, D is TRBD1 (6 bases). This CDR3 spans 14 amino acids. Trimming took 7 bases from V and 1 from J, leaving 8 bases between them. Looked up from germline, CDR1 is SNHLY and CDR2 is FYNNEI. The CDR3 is CASMRGSGANVLTF. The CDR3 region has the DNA TGTGCCAGCATGAGGGGGTCTGGGGCCAACGTCCTGACTTTC.